This TCR beta chain appears in the sequencing data of a study of OX40 agonist ivuxolimab in advanced cancers. Germline CDR1 is MNHEY and CDR2 is SMNVEV (reference sequence). Germline trimming cut 9 bases from V and 1 base from J; bases unmatched to any gene: 3. The CDR3 sequence is 14 residues long. On this clone: Its antigen remains unidentified.

Some clones are missing from TCRdb's copy, which holds only in-frame ones; the method was immunoSEQ multiplex PCR. This sample has around 150,000 clones, with about 92% found just once. General study points: Normalized expansion of T-cell clones was also low for some nonresponders.

Material: CD4+ or CD8+ T cells sorted from blood, obtained in a trial of the OX40 agonist ivuxolimab. This receptor was obtained from an adult with an advanced solid tumor such as melanoma, head and neck, liver or kidney cancer. This sequence joins TRBV27 and TRBJ1-6, with 7 bases aligning to TRBD1. In DNA form, the CDR3 reads TGTGCCAGTAACAGGGGATCCTATAATTCACCCCTCCACTTT. Encoded protein: CASNRGSYNSPLHF.